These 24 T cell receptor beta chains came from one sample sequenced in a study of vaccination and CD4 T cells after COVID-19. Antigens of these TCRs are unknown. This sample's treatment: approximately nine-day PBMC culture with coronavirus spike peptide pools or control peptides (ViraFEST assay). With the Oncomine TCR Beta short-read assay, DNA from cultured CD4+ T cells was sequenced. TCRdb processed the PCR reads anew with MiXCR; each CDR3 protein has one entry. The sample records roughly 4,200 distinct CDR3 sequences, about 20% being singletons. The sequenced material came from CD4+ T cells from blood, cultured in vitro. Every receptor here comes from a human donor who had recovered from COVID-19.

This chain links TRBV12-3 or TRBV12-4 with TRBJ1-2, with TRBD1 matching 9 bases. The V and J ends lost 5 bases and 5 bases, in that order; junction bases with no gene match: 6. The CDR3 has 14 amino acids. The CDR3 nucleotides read TGTGCCAGCAGTACGACAGGGGGACGTTATGGCTACACCTTC. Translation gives CASSTTGGRYGYTF.

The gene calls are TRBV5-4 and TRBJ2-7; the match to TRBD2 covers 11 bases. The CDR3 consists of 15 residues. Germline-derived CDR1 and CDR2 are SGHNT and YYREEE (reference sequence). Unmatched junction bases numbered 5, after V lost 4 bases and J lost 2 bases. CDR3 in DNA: TGTGCCAGCAGCCCGGGACTAGCGGAGACCTACGAGCAGTACTTC. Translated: CASSPGLAETYEQYF.

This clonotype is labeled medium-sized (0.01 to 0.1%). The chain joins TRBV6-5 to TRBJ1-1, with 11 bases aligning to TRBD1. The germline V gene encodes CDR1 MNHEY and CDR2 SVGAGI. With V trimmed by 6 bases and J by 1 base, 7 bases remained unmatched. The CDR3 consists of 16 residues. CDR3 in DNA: TGTGCCAGCAGATACCCGGGACAGGGGGAGAACACTGAAGCTTTCTTT. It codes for CASRYPGQGENTEAFF.

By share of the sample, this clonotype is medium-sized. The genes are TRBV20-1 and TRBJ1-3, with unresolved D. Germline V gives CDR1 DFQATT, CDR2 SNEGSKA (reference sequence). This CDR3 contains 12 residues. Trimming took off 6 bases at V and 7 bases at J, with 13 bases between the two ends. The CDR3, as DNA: TGCAGTGCCCTGGACCTCCGGAACACCATATATTTT. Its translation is CSALDLRNTIYF.

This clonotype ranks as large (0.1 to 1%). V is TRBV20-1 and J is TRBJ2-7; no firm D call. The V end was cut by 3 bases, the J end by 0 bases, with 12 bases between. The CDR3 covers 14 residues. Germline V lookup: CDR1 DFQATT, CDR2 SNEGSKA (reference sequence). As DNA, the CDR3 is TGCAGTGCTAGCCCCCCTAGGGACTCCTACGAGCAGTACTTC. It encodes CSASPPRDSYEQYF.

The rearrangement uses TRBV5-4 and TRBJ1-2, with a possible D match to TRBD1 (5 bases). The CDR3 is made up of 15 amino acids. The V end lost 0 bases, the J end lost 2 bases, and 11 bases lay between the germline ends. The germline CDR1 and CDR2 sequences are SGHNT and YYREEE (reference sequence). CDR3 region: CASSLAYQGNYGYTF. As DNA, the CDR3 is TGTGCCAGCAGCTTGGCTTACCAGGGCAACTATGGCTACACCTTC.

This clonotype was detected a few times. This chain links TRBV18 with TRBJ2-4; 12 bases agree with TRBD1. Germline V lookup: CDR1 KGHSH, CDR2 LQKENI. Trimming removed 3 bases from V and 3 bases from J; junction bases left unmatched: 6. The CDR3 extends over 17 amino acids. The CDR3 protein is CASSPTGQGAHKNIQYF. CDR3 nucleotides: TGTGCCAGCTCACCGACGGGACAGGGGGCGCACAAAAACATTCAGTACTTC.

Here the CDR3 DNA reads TGTGCCAGCAGCTTCGACAGGGGAGTGAATGAAAAACTGTTTTTT. It is translated as CASSFDRGVNEKLFF. The gene calls are TRBV7-9 and TRBJ1-4; TRBD1 agrees at 8 bases. This CDR3 is 15 amino acids long. CDR1 and CDR2 (germline): SEHNR, FQNEAQ (reference sequence). With 3 bases clipped from V and 5 bases from J, the junction kept 5 bases outside the gene matches.

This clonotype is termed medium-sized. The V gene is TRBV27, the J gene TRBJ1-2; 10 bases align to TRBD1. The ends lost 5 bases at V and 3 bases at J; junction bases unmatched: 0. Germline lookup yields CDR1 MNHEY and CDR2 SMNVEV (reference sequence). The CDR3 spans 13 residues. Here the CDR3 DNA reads TGTGCCAGCAGTGGACAGGGGGACTATGGCTACACCTTC. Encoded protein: CASSGQGDYGYTF.

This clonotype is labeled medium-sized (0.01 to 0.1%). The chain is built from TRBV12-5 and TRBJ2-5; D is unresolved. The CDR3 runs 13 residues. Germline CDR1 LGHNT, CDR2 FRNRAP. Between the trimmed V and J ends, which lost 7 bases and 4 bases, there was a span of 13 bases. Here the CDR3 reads CASAPEPGETQYF. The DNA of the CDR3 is TGTGCTAGTGCCCCTGAGCCTGGAGAGACCCAGTACTTC.

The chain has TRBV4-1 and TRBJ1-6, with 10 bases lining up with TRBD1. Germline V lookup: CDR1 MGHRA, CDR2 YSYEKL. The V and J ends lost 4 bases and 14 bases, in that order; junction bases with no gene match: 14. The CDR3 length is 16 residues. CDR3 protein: CASSPRATGGSSSLHF. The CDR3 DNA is TGCGCCAGCAGCCCCCGGGCGACAGGGGGCTCATCGTCCCTCCACTTT.

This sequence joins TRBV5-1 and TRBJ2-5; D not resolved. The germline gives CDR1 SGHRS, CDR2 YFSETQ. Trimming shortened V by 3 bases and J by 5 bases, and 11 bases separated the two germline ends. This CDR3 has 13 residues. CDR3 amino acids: CASSWVGGETQYF. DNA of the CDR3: TGCGCCAGCAGCTGGGTCGGTGGGGAGACCCAGTACTTC.

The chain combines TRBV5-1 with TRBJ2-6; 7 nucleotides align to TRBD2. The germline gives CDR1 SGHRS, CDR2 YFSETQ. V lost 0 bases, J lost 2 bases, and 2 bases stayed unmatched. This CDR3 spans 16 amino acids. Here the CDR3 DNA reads TGCGCCAGCAGCTTGGGTGGGGGGGCTGGGGCCAACGTCCTGACTTTC. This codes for CASSLGGGAGANVLTF.

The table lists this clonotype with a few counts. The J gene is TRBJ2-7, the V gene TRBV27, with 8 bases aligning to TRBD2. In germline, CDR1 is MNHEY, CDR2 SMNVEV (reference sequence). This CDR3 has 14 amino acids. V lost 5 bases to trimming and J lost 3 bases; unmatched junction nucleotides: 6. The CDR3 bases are TGTGCCAGCAGTAGGCTAGCGGGTAGCTACGAGCAGTACTTC. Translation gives CASSRLAGSYEQYF.

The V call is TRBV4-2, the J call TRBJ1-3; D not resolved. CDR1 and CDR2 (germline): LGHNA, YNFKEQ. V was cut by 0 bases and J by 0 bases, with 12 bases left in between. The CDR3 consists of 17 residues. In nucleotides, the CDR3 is TGTGCCAGCAGCCAAGATTGGGCCGGAGGCTCTGGAAACACCATATATTTT. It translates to CASSQDWAGGSGNTIYF.

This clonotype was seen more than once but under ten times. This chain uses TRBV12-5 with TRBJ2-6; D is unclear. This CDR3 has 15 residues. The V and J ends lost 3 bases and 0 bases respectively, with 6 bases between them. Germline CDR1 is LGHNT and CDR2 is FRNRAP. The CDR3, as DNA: TGTGCTAGTGGTTTTTGGCACTCTGGGGCCAACGTCCTGACTTTC. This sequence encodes CASGFWHSGANVLTF.

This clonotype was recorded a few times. This chain's CDR3 is CASRGQGAGQPQHF. As DNA, the CDR3 is TGTGCCAGCAGAGGACAGGGGGCTGGTCAGCCCCAGCATTTT. The genes are TRBV6-1 and TRBJ1-5; 11 bases line up with TRBD1. V lost 6 bases and J lost 6; bases outside the gene matches: 4. CDR1 is MNHNS and CDR2 is SASEGT in the germline V gene. The CDR3 spans 14 residues.

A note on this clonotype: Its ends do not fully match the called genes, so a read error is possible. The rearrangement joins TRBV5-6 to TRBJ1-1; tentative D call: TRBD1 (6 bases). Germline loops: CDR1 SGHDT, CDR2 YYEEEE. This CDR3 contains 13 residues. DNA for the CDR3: TGTGCCAGCAGGTTGGGGGGCCACACTGAAGCTTTCTTT. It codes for CASRLGGHTEAFF.

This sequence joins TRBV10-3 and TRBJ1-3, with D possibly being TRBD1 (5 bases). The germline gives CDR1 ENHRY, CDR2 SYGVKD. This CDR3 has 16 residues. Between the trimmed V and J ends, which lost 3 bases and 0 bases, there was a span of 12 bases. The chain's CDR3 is CAISDLTASSGNTIYF. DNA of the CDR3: TGTGCCATCAGTGACTTGACAGCGAGCTCTGGAAACACCATATATTTT.

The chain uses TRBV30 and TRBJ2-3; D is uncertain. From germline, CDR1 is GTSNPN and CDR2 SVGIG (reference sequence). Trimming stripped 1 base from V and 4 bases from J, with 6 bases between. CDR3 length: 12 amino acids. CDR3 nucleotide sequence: TGTGCCTGGAGTGCCTCCCCAGATACGCAGTATTTT. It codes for CAWSASPDTQYF.

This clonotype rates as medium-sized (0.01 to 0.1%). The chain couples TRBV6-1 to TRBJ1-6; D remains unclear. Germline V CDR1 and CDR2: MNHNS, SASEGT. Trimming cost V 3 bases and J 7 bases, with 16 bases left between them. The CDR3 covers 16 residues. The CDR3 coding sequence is TGTGCCAGCAGTGAGCAGAGGGCAGCCGGGAATTCACCCCTCCACTTT. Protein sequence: CASSEQRAAGNSPLHF.

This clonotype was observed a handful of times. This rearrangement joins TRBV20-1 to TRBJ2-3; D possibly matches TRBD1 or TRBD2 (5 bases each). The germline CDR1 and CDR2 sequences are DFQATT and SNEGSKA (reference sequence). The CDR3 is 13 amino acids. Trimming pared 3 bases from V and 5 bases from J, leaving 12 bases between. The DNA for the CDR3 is TGCAGTGCTAGTTATCCGGGGCAAGATACGCAGTATTTT. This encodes CSASYPGQDTQYF.

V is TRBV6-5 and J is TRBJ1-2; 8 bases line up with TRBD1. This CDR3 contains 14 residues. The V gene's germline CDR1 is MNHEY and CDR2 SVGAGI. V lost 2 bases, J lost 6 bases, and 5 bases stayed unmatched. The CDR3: CASSYAGQGHGYTF. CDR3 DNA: TGTGCCAGCAGTTACGCAGGACAGGGCCATGGCTACACCTTC.

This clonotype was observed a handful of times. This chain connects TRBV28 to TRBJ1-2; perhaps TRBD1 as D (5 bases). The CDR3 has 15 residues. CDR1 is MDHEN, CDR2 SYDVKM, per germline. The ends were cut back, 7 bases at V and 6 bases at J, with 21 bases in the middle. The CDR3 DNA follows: TGTGCCAGCACCTCGAACCGACAGATCTTCCATGGCTACACCTTC. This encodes CASTSNRQIFHGYTF.